The 8 T cell receptor beta chains below were found in one sample sequenced in a study of early T cells in non-severe SARS-CoV-2 infection (dated by TCRdb to about 2021). The receptor library was made with 5' RACE. This sample was sequenced with a NextSeq 500. TCRdb passed the public sequencing reads through fastp at Q25 and MiXCR, retaining productive beta sequences. Records with the same CDR3 protein are collapsed into one entry carrying the most frequent genes and DNA. The sample table lists roughly 51,000 distinct CDR3 sequences, roughly 6.5% of them with a count of one. The top ten clones comprise less than 3.5% of the sample. This specimen consisted of whole blood, obtained at baseline. Source of these receptors: an adult who was a healthcare worker with PCR-confirmed SARS-CoV-2 infection or an uninfected control (not recorded which).

This clonotype was seen repeatedly, ten times or more. The chain has TRBV28 and TRBJ2-7; D may be TRBD1 or TRBD2 (5 bases each). The CDR3 extends over 15 amino acids. Per germline, CDR1 MDHEN and CDR2 SYDVKM. The germline V and J ends were trimmed by 5 bases and 5 bases, with 19 bases remaining between them. Here the CDR3 DNA reads TGTGCCAGCAGTGCCACCGGGACCGGCGGCGACGAGCAGTACTTC. This sequence encodes CASSATGTGGDEQYF.

This clonotype has only a few counts. The chain couples TRBV20-1 to TRBJ2-7; possibly TRBD1 for D (5 bases). Germline V gene data show CDR1 as DFQATT and CDR2 as SNEGSKA (reference sequence). There are 14 residues in the CDR3. The V gene lost 4 bases and the J gene lost 0 bases, with 13 bases spanning the gap. Here the CDR3 DNA reads TGCAGTGCTACTCGTTCGACAGACTCCTACGAGCAGTACTTC. Protein: CSATRSTDSYEQYF.

There are many counts of this clonotype. The chain uses TRBV4-1 and TRBJ2-1, with D maybe TRBD2 (6 bases). Germline values: CDR1 MGHRA, CDR2 YSYEKL. The CDR3 consists of 13 residues. Trimming removed 6 bases from V and 7 bases from J, with 13 bases in between. CDR3 coding DNA: TGCGCCAGCAGGCAATCGGGGGAGAATGAGCAGTTCTTC. As protein: CASRQSGENEQFF.

The rearrangement links TRBV7-2 to TRBJ2-7; TRBD1 matches 7 bases. The CDR3 runs 13 residues. With 1 base clipped from V and 5 bases from J, the junction kept 2 bases outside the gene matches. Germline CDR1 reads SGHTA; CDR2 reads FQGNSA. CDR3 sequence reads: CASSLGTGDEQYF. The CDR3 nucleotides read TGTGCCAGCAGCTTAGGGACAGGAGACGAGCAGTACTTC. Complete variable domain (other parts from reference TRBV7-2 and TRBJ2-7): GAGVSQSPSNKVTEKGKDVELRCDPISGHTALYWYRQSLGQGLEFLIYFQGNSAPDKSGLPSDRFSAERTGGSVSTLTIQRTQQEDSAVYLCASSLGTGDEQYFGPGTRLTVT.

This chain joins TRBV29-1 and TRBJ2-2; D is perhaps TRBD2 (6 bases). The CDR3 extends over 14 amino acids. With 4 bases removed from V and 4 bases from J, the gap between germline ends came to 13 bases. Per the germline V gene, CDR1 is SQVTM and CDR2 is ANQGSEA. The CDR3 here is CSVVGDLLTGELFF. CDR3 bases: TGCAGCGTTGTGGGGGACTTACTCACCGGGGAGCTGTTTTTT.

This clonotype was recorded at least ten times. The chain joins TRBV20-1 to TRBJ2-7; 7 positions match TRBD1. Germline CDR1 is DFQATT and CDR2 is SNEGSKA (reference sequence). V shed 7 bases, J shed 0 bases, and the junction held 9 bases outside the gene matches. The CDR3 consists of 14 residues. The CDR3 DNA sequence: TGCAGTGTGTTAGGGGGCCGAGCCTCCTACGAGCAGTACTTC. As protein: CSVLGGRASYEQYF.

This clonotype was counted at least ten times. V and J are TRBV30 and TRBJ1-6, with a possible D match to TRBD1 (6 bases). The CDR3 runs 15 residues. V was clipped by 3 bases and J by 5 bases, with 14 bases between them. Germline V gene sequence: CDR1 GTSNPN, CDR2 SVGIG (reference sequence). CDR3 sequence reads: CAWSDQGNDNSPLHF. The DNA for the CDR3 is TGTGCCTGGAGCGATCAGGGGAATGATAATTCACCCCTCCACTTT.

This clonotype was recorded only once. V and J are TRBV28 and TRBJ1-1; 10 positions match TRBD1. The germline gives CDR1 MDHEN, CDR2 SYDVKM. J gave up 0 bases and V 10 bases, and 8 bases lay outside the gene matches. The CDR3 totals 15 residues. In DNA form, the CDR3 reads TGTGCCAACAGAACCGGGACAGGGGTGAACACTGAAGCTTTCTTT. Protein sequence: CANRTGTGVNTEAFF.